This T cell receptor beta chain is from a study of T cells in Graves' hyperthyroidism and ophthalmopathy. Study summary: Specimen type is peripheral blood, collected at initial diagnosis prior to any treatment. Study-level results: Prediction of ophthalmopathy progression came a median approximately 6 months pre-onset. Most expanded thyroid clonotypes above 0.001 also appeared in blood.

Trimming shortened V by 0 bases and J by 7 bases, and 8 bases separated the two germline ends. There are 13 residues in the CDR3. The V gene's germline CDR1 is SGHRS and CDR2 YFSETQ. What was amplified from RNA transcripts were TCR beta CDR3 regions. Carried out on the TCR CDR3, a first-round RT-PCR used the HTBI primer set. TCRdb reanalysed the multiplex PCR reads using MiXCR and keeps one entry per CDR3 protein. Of about 270,000 distinct CDR3 sequences in the sample, around 15% are singletons; the top ten hold roughly 30%. For this clonotype: Its antigen is not identified.

The blood sample dates from first hyperthyroidism diagnosis, preceding any ophthalmopathy symptoms. The receptor comes from a woman in her forties or fifties with Graves' hyperthyroidism that later progressed to Graves' ophthalmopathy. Material: blood. V usage is TRBV5-1 and J usage is TRBJ1-5; D is unclear. CDR3 bases: TGCGCCAGCAGCTTGGGGGATGGCCAGCCCCAGCATTTT. It is translated as CASSLGDGQPQHF.